Sequencing of this T cell receptor (beta chain) was carried out in a study of blood T cell repertoires in COVID-19. This clone was detected ten times or more. In the authors' workflow: Reference gene primers were amplified, and this amplification served to estimate nucleated cell counts. The table came from immunoSEQ multiplex PCR; TCRdb's copy has only in-frame clones and leaves some out. That table furnishes V, J and clone size, whereas the DNA furnished D and trimming. The sample lists 98,000 or so clones, about 80% occurring once. Germline CDR1 and CDR2: MGHDK and SYGVNS. The CDR3 sequence is 14 residues long. Unmatched junction bases numbered 5, after V lost 5 bases and J lost 8 bases.

Material for sequencing was peripheral blood. The sequence was collected from a woman of 80 years or more with active or convalescent COVID-19. The chain couples TRBV25-1 to TRBJ1-6; 8 bases match TRBD1. This CDR3 is CASSSTGGDSPLHF. The CDR3 DNA follows: TGTGCCAGCAGTTCAACAGGGGGGGATTCACCCCTCCACTTT.